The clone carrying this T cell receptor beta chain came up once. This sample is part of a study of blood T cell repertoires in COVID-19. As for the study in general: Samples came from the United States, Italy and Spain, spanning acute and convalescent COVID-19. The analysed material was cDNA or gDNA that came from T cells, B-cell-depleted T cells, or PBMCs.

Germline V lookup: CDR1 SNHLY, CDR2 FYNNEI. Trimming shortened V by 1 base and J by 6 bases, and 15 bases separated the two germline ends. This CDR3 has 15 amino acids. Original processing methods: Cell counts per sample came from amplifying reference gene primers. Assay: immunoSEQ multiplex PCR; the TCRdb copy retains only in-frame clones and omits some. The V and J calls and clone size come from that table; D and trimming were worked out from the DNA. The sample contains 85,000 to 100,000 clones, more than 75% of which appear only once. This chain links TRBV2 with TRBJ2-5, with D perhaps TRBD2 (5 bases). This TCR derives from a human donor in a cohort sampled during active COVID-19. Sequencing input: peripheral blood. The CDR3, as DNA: TGTGCCAGCAGTGAAGAGGGCGCTGGAGGACAGACCCAGTACTTC. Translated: CASSEEGAGGQTQYF.